These 18 T cell receptor beta chains came from one sample sequenced in a study of vaccination effects on CD4 cells after COVID-19. Using viral peptide pools, the ViraFEST assay grew out antigen-specific CD4+ T cells prior to sequencing. It was after 10 days of culture that CD4+ T cells were isolated. None of these healthy vaccinees had been infected with SARS-CoV-2 before vaccination. TCRdb's table, derived via immunoSEQ multiplex PCR, lists solely in-frame clones and lacks some. The data show more than 40,000 clones, under 85% seen once. These receptors' antigens are unknown. The starting material was CD4+ T cells from PBMCs cultured with HCoV-NL63 spike peptides, obtained before COVID-19 vaccination. The source is a human donor who received a COVID-19 vaccine.

This clone came up once. J is TRBJ2-2 and V is TRBV7-4; TRBD2 matches at 7 bases. The CDR3 runs 15 residues. CDR1 and CDR2 (germline): SGHVT, SQSDAQ. V trimming: 4 bases; J trimming: 6 bases; junction bases outside the gene matches: 8. The CDR3: CASSSRWGRAGELFF. The CDR3 nucleotides read TGTGCCAGCAGCTCCCGGTGGGGGAGGGCCGGGGAGCTGTTTTTT.

This clone was picked up one time. This chain links TRBV5-4 with TRBJ2-3; 11 nucleotides line up with TRBD2. Germline V gene lookup returns CDR1 SGHNT and CDR2 YYREEE (reference sequence). The length of the CDR3 is 16 residues. V shed 1 base, J shed 7 bases, and the junction held 8 bases outside the gene matches. The chain's CDR3 is CASSLPLAGGRHTQYF. CDR3 bases: TGTGCCAGCAGCTTGCCCCTAGCGGGGGGCCGACATACGCAGTATTTT.

This clone was seen a handful of times. The rearrangement uses TRBV4-2 and TRBJ1-2; weak D call: TRBD1 (5 bases). The CDR3 contains 17 residues. V shed 0 bases and J shed 0 bases, with 14 bases lying between them. Germline CDR1 is LGHNA and CDR2 is YNFKEQ. The CDR3 DNA reads TGTGCCAGCAGCCAAGATCAGACAGCCTCCTCTAACTATGGCTACACCTTC. It codes for CASSQDQTASSNYGYTF.

This clone came up once. The chain has TRBV5-1 and TRBJ1-1; TRBD1 is a possible D gene (6 bases). Germline V gene sequence: CDR1 SGHRS, CDR2 YFSETQ. This CDR3 is built from 14 residues. V was trimmed by 4 bases and J by 0 bases, leaving 10 bases between them. CDR3 coding DNA: TGCGCCAGCAGCGCGACAGGATTGAACACTGAAGCTTTCTTT. Its translation is CASSATGLNTEAFF.

This rearrangement joins TRBV7-3 to TRBJ2-2, with D uncertain. Deletions cut 0 bases from V and 3 bases from J, with 11 bases between. The germline gives CDR1 SGHTA, CDR2 FQGTGA. The CDR3 contains 16 residues. The DNA for the CDR3 is TGTGCCAGCAGCTTAACGTCGGGTGGATACACCGGGGAGCTGTTTTTT. It is translated as CASSLTSGGYTGELFF. The whole variable domain, filled in from reference TRBV7-3 and TRBJ2-2, reads GAGVSQTPSNKVTEKGKYVELRCDPISGHTALYWYRQSLGQGPEFLIYFQGTGAADDSGLPNDRFFAVRPEGSVSTLKIQRTERGDSAVYLCASSLTSGGYTGELFFGEGSRLTVL.

The gene calls are TRBV6-6 and TRBJ1-3; D is perhaps TRBD1 (5 bases). Germline V gene lookup returns CDR1 MNHNY and CDR2 SVGAGI (reference sequence). The V gene lost 5 bases and the J gene lost 0 bases, with 11 bases spanning the gap. The CDR3 is made up of 15 amino acids. Here the CDR3 reads CASSGDLSSGNTIYF. CDR3 DNA: TGTGCCAGCAGTGGGGACCTGAGCTCTGGAAACACCATATATTTT.

The chain recombines TRBV19 with TRBJ2-5, with 13 bases aligning to TRBD2. Per the germline V gene, CDR1 is LNHDA and CDR2 is SQIVND (reference sequence). V gave up 1 base and J gave up 3 bases; unmatched junction bases: 2. The CDR3 is made up of 16 amino acids. The CDR3 spells CASSIVGLAGEETQYF. The CDR3, as DNA: TGTGCCAGTAGTATAGTCGGACTAGCGGGGGAAGAGACCCAGTACTTC.

V is TRBV15 and J is TRBJ2-5; 8 nucleotides match TRBD2. The V gene end was trimmed by 0 bases and the J gene end by 0 bases; junction bases not matched to a gene: 6. CDR1 is LNHNV, CDR2 YYDKDF, per germline (reference sequence). The CDR3 totals 17 residues. The CDR3 sequence is CATSRETQRGYQETQYF. For the CDR3, the DNA is TGTGCCACCAGCAGAGAAACTCAGCGGGGGTACCAAGAGACCCAGTACTTC.

V is TRBV10-1 and J is TRBJ2-7; D may be TRBD2 (6 bases). Germline lookup yields CDR1 WNHNN and CDR2 SYGVQD (reference sequence). The CDR3 loop spans 14 amino acids. The V and J ends lost 4 bases and 0 bases respectively, with 10 bases between them. CDR3 coding DNA: TGCGCCAGCAGTGCCGGGGGAAGCTCCTACGAGCAGTACGTC. Translated, it gives CASSAGGSSYEQYV.

The V gene is TRBV5-5, the J gene TRBJ2-5, with D perhaps matching TRBD1 or TRBD2 (5 bases each). Germline lookup yields CDR1 SGHKS and CDR2 YYEKEE (reference sequence). Between the trimmed V and J ends, which lost 4 bases and 2 bases, there was a span of 15 bases. The CDR3 covers 15 residues. CDR3 protein: CASSTLGEPQETQYF. CDR3 nucleotides: TGTGCCAGCAGCACCTTAGGGGAGCCGCAAGAGACCCAGTACTTC.

J is TRBJ2-5 and V is TRBV7-2; D is ambiguous. Germline V CDR1 and CDR2: SGHTA, FQGNSA. The ends were cut back, 5 bases at V and 5 bases at J, with 18 bases in the middle. The CDR3 sequence is 15 residues long. Written as DNA, the CDR3 is TGTGCCAGCAGCATCGGACCGACAAGGTCGGAGACCCAGTACTTC. This translates into CASSIGPTRSETQYF.

The chain is built from TRBV6-5 and TRBJ1-1; 10 bases match TRBD1. The CDR3 is 15 amino acids. Trimming cost V 6 bases and J 1 base; bases outside gene matches: 5. Germline V gives CDR1 MNHEY, CDR2 SVGAGI. CDR3 bases: TGTGCCAGCAGGGACAGGGGGGAGGCGAACACTGAAGCTTTCTTT. Its protein product is CASRDRGEANTEAFF.

V gene TRBV5-1 combines with J gene TRBJ2-2, with D possibly TRBD1 on 5 matching bases. This CDR3 comprises 16 residues. Trimming stripped 0 bases from V and 2 bases from J, with 11 bases between. Germline V gene sequence: CDR1 SGHRS, CDR2 YFSETQ. The CDR3 DNA is TGCGCCAGCAGCTTGGTGGGCAGGGCCAACACCGGGGAGCTGTTTTTT. Translating gives CASSLVGRANTGELFF.

V is TRBV7-3 and J is TRBJ2-1, with D possibly being TRBD1 (6 bases). Germline V gives CDR1 SGHTA, CDR2 FQGTGA. This CDR3 spans 15 amino acids. Trimming stripped 3 bases from V and 7 bases from J, with 16 bases between. This chain's CDR3 is CASSFQTGLLNEQFF. The CDR3 DNA reads as TGTGCCAGCAGCTTCCAAACAGGGCTATTAAATGAGCAGTTCTTC.

In DNA, the CDR3 is TGTGCCAGCAGCCTGAGTGAAAAACTGTTTTTT. Protein sequence: CASSLSEKLFF. The chain has TRBV7-9 and TRBJ1-4; D uncertain. The CDR3 is made up of 11 amino acids. The V gene lost 5 bases and the J gene lost 7 bases, with 5 bases spanning the gap. The germline gives CDR1 SEHNR, CDR2 FQNEAQ (reference sequence).

V is TRBV6-5 and J is TRBJ2-7; possible D gene TRBD1, 6 bases. This CDR3 is built from 12 residues. The V end was cut by 6 bases, the J end by 4 bases, with 10 bases between. In germline, CDR1 is MNHEY, CDR2 SVGAGI. The CDR3 sequence: CASRGAGYEQYV. CDR3 DNA: TGTGCCAGCAGGGGGGCGGGTTACGAGCAGTACGTC.

The gene calls are TRBV3-1 (or the pseudogene TRBV3-2) and TRBJ1-2, with TRBD1 matching over 8 bases. V shed 2 bases and J 4 bases; nucleotides not matched to a gene: 6. CDR1 is LGHDT, CDR2 YNNKEL, per germline (reference sequence). This CDR3 has 15 amino acids. The CDR3 bases are TGTGCCAGCAGCCAATCGACAGGGGTTGGCTATGGCTACACCTTC. Residues: CASSQSTGVGYGYTF.

The rearrangement uses TRBV3-1 (or the pseudogene TRBV3-2) and TRBJ2-3; D could derive from TRBD1 or TRBD2 (6 bases each). V was clipped by 1 base and J by 0 bases, with 11 bases between them. Germline lookup yields CDR1 LGHDT and CDR2 YNNKEL (reference sequence). The CDR3 is 16 amino acids. The CDR3 is CASSQVGGISTDTQYF. CDR3 nucleotide sequence: TGTGCCAGCAGCCAAGTAGGGGGGATTAGCACAGATACGCAGTATTTT.